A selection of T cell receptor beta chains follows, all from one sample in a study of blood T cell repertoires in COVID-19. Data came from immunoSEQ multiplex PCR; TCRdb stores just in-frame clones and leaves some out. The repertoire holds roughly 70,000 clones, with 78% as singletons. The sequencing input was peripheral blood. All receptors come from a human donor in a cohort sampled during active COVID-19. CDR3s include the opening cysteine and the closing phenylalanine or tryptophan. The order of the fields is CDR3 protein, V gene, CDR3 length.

CASSSLSLGVRNTGELFF | TRBV13 | 18
CASSLSPGGSGNQPQHF | TRBV28 | 17
CASSPPDRQGEGYGYTF | TRBV18 | 17
CASSQYSQGGQPQHF | TRBV16 | 15
CASSPTGSMEKLFF | TRBV7-2 | 14
CASSLSIGGGQPQHF | TRBV18 | 15
CASSVRGRDYGYTF | TRBV5-4 | 14
CASSPLKGQANQPQHF | TRBV6-2/TRBV6-3 | 16
CASSPGGSSNVLTF | TRBV11-3 | 14
CASRGAGGYQPQHF | TRBV2 | 14
CASSSTTALQGTAYEQYF | TRBV6-2/TRBV6-3 | 18
CASSLGTGGPSTDTQYF | TRBV11-3 | 17
CASSISGGSFDNEQFF | TRBV7-2 | 16
CAEYLAGAGDTQYF | TRBV7-9 | 14
CAWSSTRRRETQYF | TRBV30 | 14
CAWRATSGRTDTQYF | TRBV30 | 15
CASIPNRGAGGQPQHF | TRBV19 | 16
CASSPPIRVNTEAFF | TRBV2 | 15
CASSKGTGRRDGYTF | TRBV27 | 15
CASRPQTGATEAFF | TRBV7-2 | 14
CASSLDQGASYEQYF | TRBV5-4 | 15
CASSPVAGLGGANVLTF | TRBV7-9 | 17
CASSFGTRYNEQFF | TRBV5-1 | 14
CASSVWTGETQYF | TRBV6-4 | 13
CASSLDGGNTEAFF | TRBV5-1 | 14
CASSLVLAAGLYF | TRBV7-9 | 13
CASRTGQANSPLHF | TRBV6-5 | 14
CATSDPPGTGPSRTDTQYF | TRBV24-1 | 19
CASSSKTKSGRGNEQFF | TRBV7-4 | 17
CASSQTLAGVAYEQYF | TRBV4-3 | 16
CASSRTTGELFF | TRBV6-5 | 12
CASSLDRGPYEQYF | TRBV4-1 | 14
CASGLAGGTVKTQYF | TRBV19 | 15
CASSPPSGSYAGELFF | TRBV5-4 | 16
CASSLNKGQGLGGYTF | TRBV27 | 16
CATRSRDRGRDTQYF | TRBV24-1 | 15
CASSFGADQRYTF | TRBV5-1 | 13
CASSLASGQGSVYEQYF | TRBV5-1 | 17
CASSQLWGGSSYNEQFF | TRBV3-1/TRBV3-2 | 17
CASSALAGVGNEQFF | TRBV9 | 15
CASSFLAGDGYEQYF | TRBV7-2 | 15
CASSLAERYEQYF | TRBV5-4 | 13
CSVRQGWEYF | TRBV29-1 | 10
CASSLRDYEQYF | TRBV5-6 | 12
CASSYSPGQASYEQYF | TRBV6-6 | 16
CASSLRFSGTGTYEQYF | TRBV7-2 | 17
CASSVGQGGDSPLHF | TRBV19 | 15
CASSQERRVKTQYF | TRBV3-1/TRBV3-2 | 14
CASSIGQGMETQYF | TRBV6-5 | 14
CASSFSVANYGYTF | TRBV5-8 | 14
CASSAPDRGHNSPLHF | TRBV5-1 | 16
CASSSFTGADGELFF | TRBV5-4 | 15
CASSLAWASGSYEQYF | TRBV7-2 | 16
CASSLETGSNSPLHF | TRBV7-2 | 15
CASSEWAPPAIFF | TRBV27 | 13
CASSRERGAHGQPQHF | TRBV28 | 16